The 6 T cell receptor beta chains reported below all come from one sample, sequenced in a study of blood T cell repertoires in COVID-19. Repertoires were generated with immunoSEQ multiplex PCR, while TCRdb's copy carries only in-frame clones and drops some. The sample lists 40,000 to 55,000 clones, approximately 80% seen once, with 15% to 20% in the top ten. The sample taken for sequencing was peripheral blood. Receptors were obtained from a man between 65 and 80 years old with acute or convalescent COVID-19.

The V call is TRBV6-2 or TRBV6-3, the J call TRBJ1-2, with 7 bases identical to TRBD1. Germline V gene data show CDR1 as MNHEY and CDR2 as SVGEGT. The V segment lost 6 bases and the J segment 2 bases; nucleotides outside the gene matches: 12. The CDR3 totals 16 residues. CDR3 loop: CASSRIHGTENYGYTF. CDR3 nucleotide sequence: TGTGCCAGCAGCCGCATACATGGGACAGAAAACTATGGCTACACCTTC.

The gene calls are TRBV5-4 and TRBJ1-4; tentative D call: TRBD1 (5 bases). Per germline, CDR1 SGHNT and CDR2 YYREEE (reference sequence). Trimming removed 4 bases from V and 5 bases from J, with 15 bases in between. This CDR3 contains 15 residues. CDR3 in DNA: TGTGCCAGCAGCACAGGACGGAGTTCAAATGAAAAACTGTTTTTT. Residues: CASSTGRSSNEKLFF.

This chain connects TRBV7-9 to TRBJ2-7; D may be TRBD2 (5 bases). CDR1 is SEHNR and CDR2 is FQNEAQ in the germline V gene (reference sequence). Between the trimmed V and J ends, which lost 7 bases and 3 bases, there was a span of 10 bases. The CDR3 is 12 amino acids. The CDR3 protein is CASTVGSYEQYF. The CDR3 nucleotides read TGTGCCAGCACGGTAGGGAGCTACGAGCAGTACTTC.

The chain carries TRBV6-2 or TRBV6-3 and TRBJ1-6, with unresolved D. Looked up from germline, CDR1 is MNHEY and CDR2 is SVGEGT. V was trimmed by 2 bases and J by 7 bases, leaving 9 bases between them. This CDR3 has 14 amino acids. DNA for the CDR3: TGTGCCAGCAGTTACGAGTCTTTCAATTCACCCCTCCACTTT. Its protein is CASSYESFNSPLHF.

This chain connects TRBV3-1 (or the pseudogene TRBV3-2) to TRBJ2-3, with a weak D call TRBD2 (5 bases). This CDR3 contains 19 residues. V lost 1 base and J lost 1, with 21 bases in between. Germline V CDR1 and CDR2: LGHDT, YNNKEL (reference sequence). For the CDR3, the DNA is TGTGCCAGCAGCCAAGGGGTTGGCAGGCCTCACGGGGGCACAGATACGCAGTATTTT. It is translated as CASSQGVGRPHGGTDTQYF.

The V call is TRBV5-1, the J call TRBJ2-1; 8 bases match TRBD2. Trimming cost V 5 bases and J 6 bases; bases outside gene matches: 10. Germline V gene sequence: CDR1 SGHRS, CDR2 YFSETQ. The CDR3 consists of 15 residues. CDR3 bases: TGCGCCAGCAGATACGGGGGGGCCTCGCCCAATGAGCAGTTCTTC. Protein: CASRYGGASPNEQFF.